Listed below are T cell receptor beta chains from one sample, sequenced in a study of blood T cell repertoires in COVID-19. TCRdb keeps only in-frame clones here, not all; method: immunoSEQ multiplex PCR. Altogether hundreds of thousands of clones are present, around 89% being singletons, with the ten largest covering roughly 0.95%. The sequenced sample was PBMCs or T cells enriched from blood (not recorded which). These receptors all come from a man over 45 who had been exposed to COVID-19. CDR3s include the opening cysteine and the closing phenylalanine or tryptophan. The D gene is left open where the match is weak.

J | V | D | CDR3
TRBJ2-3 | TRBV5-4 | TRBD1 | CASRRDRGTDTQYF
TRBJ1-2 | TRBV5-6 | . | CASSPLSGIQGYTF
TRBJ1-1 | TRBV20-1 | TRBD1 | CSASPSDRVAEAFF
TRBJ2-2 | TRBV6-5 | . | CASSPGTLTGELFF
TRBJ2-2 | TRBV5-8 | . | CASNRGTGELFF
TRBJ2-6 | TRBV28 | . | CASSRTPGGANVLTF
TRBJ2-5 | TRBV9 | TRBD2 | CASSGGGLIQETQYF
TRBJ1-2 | TRBV2 | . | CASSQGLNYGYTF
TRBJ2-1 | TRBV9 | TRBD2 | CASEGLSGEQFF
TRBJ1-1 | TRBV19 | . | CASSGPRVGNTEAFF
TRBJ2-6 | TRBV28 | . | CASSSYRVPGANVLTF
TRBJ1-1 | TRBV5-1 | TRBD1 | CASSLGQGRTEAFF
TRBJ2-3 | TRBV5-1 | TRBD1 | CASSLDGTGVTDTQYF
TRBJ2-1 | TRBV29-1 | TRBD2 | CSAPGLAGVVEQFF
TRBJ1-2 | TRBV3-1/TRBV3-2 | TRBD1 | CASSHMGQGVYGYTF
TRBJ2-5 | TRBV5-1 | TRBD2 | CASSWTSETQYF
TRBJ1-2 | TRBV4-2 | . | CASSQDGVGRGYGYTF
TRBJ1-3 | TRBV19 | . | CASSPLASGNTIYF
TRBJ1-2 | TRBV4-1 | . | CASSQGGSSNYGYTF
TRBJ1-1 | TRBV18 | TRBD1 | CASSPPGQSNTEAFF
TRBJ1-1 | TRBV12-3/TRBV12-4 | . | CASSFLRNTEAFF
TRBJ1-1 | TRBV27 | . | CASRFRVNTEAFF
TRBJ2-5 | TRBV7-9 | TRBD1 | CASTQKGARETQYF
TRBJ2-3 | TRBV4-1 | TRBD2 | CASSQGSSGGRTDTQYF
TRBJ2-1 | TRBV7-9 | TRBD2 | CASSPLVAGDNEQFF
TRBJ2-2 | TRBV2 | TRBD1 | CASSVLTGGAGELFF
TRBJ1-6 | TRBV25-1 | TRBD1 | CASSVRDRASPLHF
TRBJ1-4 | TRBV11-3 | TRBD1 | CASSLIGTAEKLFF
TRBJ2-1 | TRBV5-1 | . | CASSLFGQHEQFF
TRBJ2-3 | TRBV9 | . | CASSVGVGVTDTQYF
TRBJ2-7 | TRBV28 | . | CASSSLFGGWRSSYEQYF
TRBJ1-1 | TRBV9 | . | CASSVVREGTEAFF
TRBJ1-5 | TRBV19 | . | CASSRGIQPQHF
TRBJ2-3 | TRBV19 | . | CASSKGREEDTQYF
TRBJ2-1 | TRBV19 | . | CASSIAVRGSYNEQFF
TRBJ1-6 | TRBV27 | . | CASSLYLGTMVFPLHF
TRBJ1-6 | TRBV5-5 | . | CASSPQTVSSYNSPLHF
TRBJ2-5 | TRBV18 | TRBD1 | CASSPTGQETQYF
TRBJ1-1 | TRBV30 | . | CAWSARGGSAEAFF
TRBJ2-1 | TRBV10-3 | . | CAISPGTSDDEQFF
TRBJ2-3 | TRBV9 | . | CASSVGGASTDTQYF
TRBJ2-1 | TRBV15 | . | CATYRGAGERNEQFF
TRBJ1-4 | TRBV4-1 | TRBD1 | CASSQDDRVGEKLFF
TRBJ1-5 | TRBV12-3/TRBV12-4 | TRBD1 | CASSLQGTQPQHF
TRBJ1-5 | TRBV28 | TRBD1 | CASSLRGRRNQPQHF
TRBJ2-1 | TRBV11-3 | . | CASSLLLNEQFF
TRBJ1-1 | TRBV28 | . | CASTLGGVAFF
TRBJ1-2 | TRBV18 | TRBD1 | CASSPRTGEGGYTF
TRBJ1-1 | TRBV7-3 | . | CASSLNAGNTEAFF
TRBJ1-2 | TRBV28 | . | CASSLRYGYTF
TRBJ2-7 | TRBV20-1 | TRBD1 | CSASTGGTLYEQYF
TRBJ1-4 | TRBV28 | . | CASSLFSRTRDEKLFF
TRBJ2-6 | TRBV3-1/TRBV3-2 | . | CASTSSGANVLTF
TRBJ2-5 | TRBV5-4 | TRBD2 | CASSLTSGTLIGTQYF
TRBJ1-4 | TRBV20-1 | TRBD1 | CSASGDRDEKLFF